This T cell receptor beta chain was retrieved from a study of blood T cell repertoires in COVID-19. Data came from immunoSEQ multiplex PCR; TCRdb stores just in-frame clones and leaves some out. The data show 250,000 to 350,000 clones, approximately 85% seen once. The V gene lost 4 bases and the J gene lost 7 bases, with 10 bases spanning the gap. Germline-derived CDR1 and CDR2 are MGHRA and YSYEKL. The CDR3 extends over 13 amino acids. The specimen sequenced was PBMCs or T cells enriched from blood (not recorded which). The genes are TRBV4-1 and TRBJ1-4; D gene uncertain. The receptor was derived from a woman in her thirties who had recovered from COVID-19. Here the CDR3 reads CASSLRGVEKLFF. The DNA of the CDR3 is TGCGCCAGCAGCCTTAGAGGCGTTGAAAAACTGTTTTTT.